These 6 T cell receptor beta chains were sequenced from one sample in a study of T cells after yellow fever vaccination. MiXCR was run by TCRdb on the 5' RACE reads, yielding one entry per CDR3 protein. The sample consists of some 350,000 distinct CDR3 sequences, approximately 4% of them appearing once. The source was PBMCs, collected 5 days after the yellow fever booster vaccination. These TCRs come from a man younger than 35 who received the YFV17D yellow fever vaccine.

This chain uses TRBV5-1 with TRBJ1-3; no definite D call. V shed 5 bases and J shed 2 bases, with 11 bases lying between them. The germline CDR1 and CDR2 sequences are SGHRS and YFSETQ. CDR3 length: 14 residues. The DNA for the CDR3 is TGCGCCAGCAGTCCAGGAGAGCCTGGAAACACCATATATTTT. Amino acids: CASSPGEPGNTIYF.

The CDR3 region has the DNA TGTGCCACCAGCGCCACTTCGCAGGGTACGCAGTATTTT. This encodes CATSATSQGTQYF. V gene TRBV15 combines with J gene TRBJ2-3; the D gene is possibly TRBD1 (5 bases). Per the germline V gene, CDR1 is LNHNV and CDR2 is YYDKDF (reference sequence). This CDR3 is built from 13 residues. Trimming cost V 5 bases and J 8 bases, with 14 bases left between them.

This rearrangement joins TRBV7-8 to TRBJ2-7, with D perhaps matching TRBD1 (5 bases). Germline V CDR1 and CDR2: SGHVS, FQNEAQ. CDR3 size: 15 residues. Trimming took 2 bases from V and 2 from J, leaving 13 bases between them. The CDR3 sequence: CASSLNFGQAYEQYV. The CDR3 DNA is TGTGCCAGCAGCTTAAATTTCGGACAAGCCTACGAGCAGTACGTC.

The chain has TRBV12-3 or TRBV12-4 and TRBJ1-6; 7 nucleotides align to TRBD1. V was clipped by 6 bases and J by 9 bases; unmatched bases: 8. The length of the CDR3 is 14 residues. CDR3 loop: CASSRRQGLSPLHF. The CDR3 DNA is TGTGCCAGCAGCCGCCGACAGGGACTTTCACCCCTCCACTTT.

The sample holds a few counts of this clonotype. The rearrangement uses TRBV6-1 and TRBJ2-1, with D uncertain. The V end lost 6 bases, the J end lost 8 bases, and 20 bases lay between the germline ends. Germline V lookup: CDR1 MNHNS, CDR2 SASEGT. This CDR3 comprises 15 residues. The CDR3 protein is CASRARSRPQDEQFF. The CDR3 DNA reads as TGTGCCAGCAGGGCCCGTAGCAGGCCCCAGGATGAGCAGTTCTTC.

Only a few counts were recorded for this clonotype. The gene calls are TRBV7-3 and TRBJ2-3; perhaps TRBD2 as D (5 bases). Germline CDR1 reads SGHTA; CDR2 reads FQGTGA. This CDR3 contains 14 residues. Trimming shortened V by 2 bases and J by 5 bases, and 11 bases separated the two germline ends. CDR3 DNA sequence: TGTGCCAGCAGCTTAGATGGGAGAGGAGATACGCAGTATTTT. Residues: CASSLDGRGDTQYF.